These 23 T cell receptor beta chains came from one sample sequenced in a study of T cell responses to AZD1222 COVID-19 vaccine. Produced via immunoSEQ multiplex PCR; TCRdb's table is partial and in-frame only. The sample yields about 110,000 clones, approximately 86% seen once. Sequenced material: peripheral blood, taken on day 0 of AZD1222 vaccination. These receptors were taken from an adult in good health.

The CDR3 DNA reads TGTGCCAGCAGCGCGGGACTAGCGAGAACCGGGGAGCTGTTTTTT. Amino acid sequence: CASSAGLARTGELFF. The rearrangement links TRBV9 to TRBJ2-2, with TRBD2 matching 10 bases. Trimming removed 3 bases from V and 5 bases from J; junction bases left unmatched: 4. CDR1 SGDLS and CDR2 YYNGEE come from the germline V gene. The CDR3 is made up of 15 amino acids.

V usage is TRBV6-5 and J usage is TRBJ2-7; tentatively, D is TRBD1 (7 bases). CDR1 is MNHEY and CDR2 is SVGAGI in the germline V gene. The CDR3 consists of 15 residues. V dropped 4 bases and J dropped 3 bases, with 16 bases sitting between them. Here the CDR3 DNA reads TGTGCCAGCAGTTCTCTTTCCAGGGGGGTCTACGAGCAGTACTTC. Translation gives CASSSLSRGVYEQYF.

This clone was counted a few times. The CDR3 spells CASSQETSEAYNEQFF. CDR3 DNA: TGCGCCAGCAGCCAAGAGACTAGCGAAGCCTACAATGAGCAGTTCTTC. The chain combines TRBV4-1 with TRBJ2-1, with 8 nucleotides matching TRBD2. Germline V CDR1 and CDR2: MGHRA, YSYEKL. This CDR3 has 16 amino acids. V lost 0 bases, J lost 2 bases, and 3 bases stayed unmatched.

The chain employs TRBV5-1 and TRBJ2-7; TRBD1 agrees at 7 bases. The germline V gene has CDR1 SGHRS and CDR2 YFSETQ. This CDR3 has 13 amino acids. After removal of 4 bases from V and 4 bases from J, the junction contained 5 bases not matched to a gene. CDR3 in DNA: TGCGCCAGCAGCCCGGGACAGAATTACGAGCAGTACTTC. Translated, it gives CASSPGQNYEQYF.

The J gene is TRBJ2-3, the V gene TRBV4-3, with a weak D call TRBD1 (7 bases). CDR1 and CDR2 (germline): LGHNA, YSLEER. CDR3 length: 18 residues. The V and J ends lost 1 base and 4 bases respectively, with 21 bases between them. CDR3 DNA sequence: TGCGCCAGCAGCCAAGGACAGGATCCCAGGGGGGTGGCAGATACGCAGTATTTT. As protein: CASSQGQDPRGVADTQYF.

This clone was recorded a few times. The gene calls are TRBV30 and TRBJ1-2; no clear D. V gave up 0 bases and J gave up 0 bases, with 5 bases separating them. This CDR3 has 13 residues. From germline, CDR1 is GTSNPN and CDR2 SVGIG (reference sequence). CDR3 nucleotide sequence: TGTGCCTGGAGTGTAGAGGCTAACTATGGCTACACCTTC. This encodes CAWSVEANYGYTF.

The rearrangement uses TRBV5-5 and TRBJ1-2; a weak D match, TRBD1 (5 bases). Trimming removed 4 bases from V and 1 base from J, with 14 bases in between. CDR1 is SGHKS and CDR2 is YYEKEE in the germline V gene (reference sequence). The CDR3 consists of 15 residues. The CDR3 is CASSPGVGDNYGYTF. The CDR3 DNA sequence: TGTGCCAGCAGCCCGGGGGTAGGGGATAACTATGGCTACACCTTC.

The V call is TRBV6-5, the J call TRBJ1-1, with TRBD1 identical over 8 bases. Germline CDR1 is MNHEY and CDR2 is SVGAGI. This CDR3 region has 13 residues. The V and J ends lost 10 bases and 5 bases, in that order; junction bases with no gene match: 9. CDR3: CAIHRTGRTEAFF. DNA for the CDR3: TGTGCCATACACCGGACAGGGAGAACTGAAGCTTTCTTT.

The chain employs TRBV30 and TRBJ1-2, with D perhaps matching TRBD1 (6 bases). Trimming removed 3 bases at V and 6 bases at J, with 23 bases between. CDR1 GTSNPN and CDR2 SVGIG come from the germline V gene (reference sequence). CDR3 length equals 16 residues. The CDR3, as DNA: TGTGCCTGGAGCGTGATCTACAGGGTGGCGAATGATGGCTACACCTTC. Translating gives CAWSVIYRVANDGYTF.

The chain employs TRBV24-1 and TRBJ2-5; D call uncertain. Germline-derived CDR1 and CDR2 are KGHDR and SFDVKD. Trimming took off 1 base at V and 2 bases at J, with 13 bases between the two ends. This CDR3 comprises 16 residues. For the CDR3, the DNA is TGTGCCACCAGTGATTTTGGGGATAACCTGCAAGAGACCCAGTACTTC. Its protein product is CATSDFGDNLQETQYF.

The chain couples TRBV5-1 to TRBJ1-6; D gene ambiguous. This CDR3 contains 13 residues. Germline V lookup: CDR1 SGHRS, CDR2 YFSETQ. The V end lost 1 base, the J end lost 8 bases, and 7 bases lay between the germline ends. The CDR3 nucleotides read TGCGCCAGCAGCTTGTTGCTCGATTCACCCCTCCACTTT. Protein sequence: CASSLLLDSPLHF.

V and J are TRBV30 and TRBJ1-2, with 7 positions matching TRBD1. Germline values: CDR1 GTSNPN, CDR2 SVGIG (reference sequence). The CDR3 contains 13 residues. Germline trimming cut 7 bases from V and 8 bases from J; bases unmatched to any gene: 13. The DNA of the CDR3 is TGTGCCTTCCACCGGGTTAGGGGGCAAGGCTACACCTTC. Translation gives CAFHRVRGQGYTF.

The chain combines TRBV6-2 or TRBV6-3 with TRBJ1-1; possible D gene TRBD1, 5 bases. CDR1 is MNHEY and CDR2 is SVGEGT in the germline V gene. Deletions cut 2 bases from V and 5 bases from J, with 12 bases between. The CDR3 totals 14 residues. The CDR3 loop is CASSYGGVSTEAFF. CDR3 in DNA: TGTGCCAGCAGTTACGGGGGGGTCTCAACTGAAGCTTTCTTT.

This clone occurred once. This chain joins TRBV28 and TRBJ1-2; D perhaps matches TRBD1 (6 bases). The CDR3 has 15 residues. Germline lookup yields CDR1 MDHEN and CDR2 SYDVKM. Trimming cost V 3 bases and J 0 bases, with 11 bases left between them. In DNA form, the CDR3 reads TGTGCCAGCAGTTTTCCAGGGGACCCTAACTATGGCTACACCTTC. Protein product: CASSFPGDPNYGYTF.

The chain couples TRBV5-6 to TRBJ2-2; 9 bases are a match to TRBD1. The CDR3 has 15 residues. Losses at the gene ends were 4 bases for V and 5 bases for J; bases not matched to a gene: 6. Germline V gene lookup returns CDR1 SGHDT and CDR2 YYEEEE. The CDR3 protein is CASSRRDRETGELFF. In DNA form, the CDR3 reads TGTGCCAGCAGCCGGCGGGACAGGGAGACCGGGGAGCTGTTTTTT. Full variable domain (rest looked up from reference TRBV5-6 and TRBJ2-2): DAGVTQSPTHLIKTRGQQVTLRCSPKSGHDTVSWYQQALGQGPQFIFQYYEEEERQRGNFPDRFSGHQFPNYSSELNVNALLLGDSALYLCASSRRDRETGELFFGEGSRLTVL.

V gene TRBV5-1 combines with J gene TRBJ1-6; 7 nucleotides match TRBD1. Germline CDR1 reads SGHRS; CDR2 reads YFSETQ. There are 14 residues in the CDR3. V lost 4 bases to trimming and J lost 7 bases; unmatched junction nucleotides: 5. The CDR3 coding sequence is TGCGCCAGCAGCGGCGGGACAGAAAATTCACCCCTCCACTTT. Residues: CASSGGTENSPLHF.

The chain links TRBV7-3 to TRBJ2-1; 10 nucleotides match TRBD2. V was clipped by 3 bases and J by 7 bases; unmatched bases: 6. The CDR3 loop spans 15 amino acids. Per the germline V gene, CDR1 is SGHTA and CDR2 is FQGTGA. The CDR3 region has the DNA TGTGCCAGCAGCTTTCTAGCGGGGGTAGTAAATGAGCAGTTCTTC. Encoded protein: CASSFLAGVVNEQFF.

This chain links TRBV5-1 with TRBJ1-1; D uncertain. CDR1 SGHRS and CDR2 YFSETQ come from the germline V gene. The V end was cut by 6 bases, the J end by 6 bases, with 18 bases between. The length of the CDR3 is 14 residues. CDR3 in amino acids: CASKLGKERPEAFF. For the CDR3, the DNA is TGCGCCAGCAAACTCGGTAAGGAACGGCCTGAAGCTTTCTTT.

This chain connects TRBV4-2 to TRBJ1-4; unclear D gene. The CDR3 has 17 amino acids. Germline values: CDR1 LGHNA, CDR2 YNFKEQ. V shed 0 bases and J shed 10 bases, with 21 bases lying between them. DNA for the CDR3: TGTGCCAGCAGCCAAGACCCGGCCAGCTCCCCTCAAGGAAAACTGTTTTTT. Translated, it gives CASSQDPASSPQGKLFF.

This clone was recorded a few times. The chain couples TRBV5-4 to TRBJ2-7; TRBD1 agrees at 7 bases. From germline, CDR1 is SGHNT and CDR2 YYREEE (reference sequence). The V gene end was trimmed by 3 bases and the J gene end by 9 bases; junction bases not matched to a gene: 18. CDR3 length: 16 residues. The CDR3 DNA is TGTGCCAGCAGCTCTCCGGACAGGCCCGTACCTACGTTGCAGTACTTC. Its translation: CASSSPDRPVPTLQYF.

This chain links TRBV6-2 or TRBV6-3 with TRBJ2-2, with TRBD2 identical over 9 bases. The V gene's germline CDR1 is MNHEY and CDR2 SVGEGT. The CDR3 sequence is 17 residues long. J lost 0 bases, V lost 2 bases, and 4 bases had no gene match. In DNA, the CDR3 is TGTGCCAGCAGTTACCGCCGCGGGGGGGCGAACACCGGGGAGCTGTTTTTT. Translation gives CASSYRRGGANTGELFF.

The chain couples TRBV11-2 to TRBJ2-7, with D uncertain. The V end was cut by 4 bases, the J end by 1 base, with 20 bases between. The CDR3 is 17 residues long. Germline CDR1 SGHAT, CDR2 FQNNGV. The CDR3 sequence is CASSSLRSGSQSYEQYF. In DNA, the CDR3 is TGTGCCAGCAGCTCCCTCCGGAGTGGTTCTCAATCCTACGAGCAGTACTTC.

The rearrangement joins TRBV21-1 to TRBJ2-1; TRBD2, the table's D call, lacks a check against the DNA. TRBV21-1 is an annotated pseudogene. This CDR3 is 21 amino acids long. The CDR3 region is CASSKLPRTSGYDFSYNEQFF. The DNA of the CDR3 is TGTGCCAGCAGCAAATTGCCTCGGACTAGCGGGTACGACTTCTCCTACAATGAGCAGTTCTTC.